Following are 2 T cell receptor beta chains from one sample sequenced in a study of response to subunit inactivated influenza vaccine. TCRdb analysed the RT-PCR reads with MiXCR anew, one entry per CDR3 protein. This repertoire shows about 700,000 distinct CDR3 sequences, approximately 14% found once; its top ten account for 5.5% to 7%. The sample in question was PBMCs from blood, obtained 14 days before vaccination. These receptors came from a middle-aged man who received an inactivated influenza vaccine.

The chain uses TRBV28 and TRBJ2-3; TRBD1 matches at 9 bases. The germline gives CDR1 MDHEN, CDR2 SYDVKM. The CDR3 is 16 residues long. The ends lost 7 bases at V and 2 bases at J; junction bases unmatched: 10. CDR3 residues: CASTTQGDRDTDTQYF. In nucleotides, the CDR3 is TGTGCCAGCACCACCCAGGGGGACAGGGACACAGATACGCAGTATTTT.

This chain connects TRBV6-2 or TRBV6-3 to TRBJ2-7; D gene ambiguous. V lost 4 bases, J lost 1 base, and 8 bases lay in between. Germline V lookup: CDR1 MNHEY, CDR2 SVGEGT. The CDR3 is made up of 13 amino acids. The CDR3: CASSFEDSYEQYF. The CDR3 DNA reads as TGTGCCAGCAGTTTCGAGGATTCCTACGAGCAGTACTTC.